Listed here are 14 T cell receptor beta chains from one sample, sequenced in a study of blood T cells in healthy people across ages. A second PCR, run for about 7 to 12 cycles, used a sample-barcoded 5' primer plus a J-beta primer mix. TCRdb reanalysed the 5' RACE reads using MiXCR and keeps one entry per CDR3 protein. The sample holds 1.5 million to 2 million distinct CDR3 sequences, 39% seen once. Sample: blood. The receptors were gathered from a human donor in good health.

This clonotype was counted a few times. The chain joins TRBV24-1 to TRBJ2-7; 9 nucleotides match TRBD1. This CDR3 is 15 amino acids long. With V trimmed by 10 bases and J by 5 bases, 14 bases remained unmatched. The germline CDR1 and CDR2 sequences are KGHDR and SFDVKD. The CDR3 DNA follows: TGTGCCACGGGTCCTGGGACAGGGAGAGCGGACGAGCAGTACTTC. Amino acids: CATGPGTGRADEQYF.

This chain joins TRBV20-1 and TRBJ1-1, with D hard to call. Per germline, CDR1 DFQATT and CDR2 SNEGSKA (reference sequence). Trimming stripped 4 bases from V and 0 bases from J, with 6 bases between. This CDR3 is built from 12 residues. The CDR3 here is CSANLMNTEAFF. The CDR3 DNA follows: TGCAGTGCTAATCTGATGAACACTGAAGCTTTCTTT.

CDR3 coding DNA: TGTGCCAGTTGGGACCTCGTCACAGATACGCAGTATTTT. This gives the protein CASWDLVTDTQYF. V and J are TRBV19 and TRBJ2-3; D tentatively reads TRBD1 or TRBD2 (5 bases each). The CDR3 is made up of 13 amino acids. The ends were cut back, 8 bases at V and 2 bases at J, with 11 bases in the middle. From germline, CDR1 is LNHDA and CDR2 SQIVND (reference sequence).

This clonotype was observed a few times. The chain joins TRBV28 to TRBJ1-4; D unclear. This CDR3 is built from 16 residues. V was cut by 7 bases and J by 3 bases, with 18 bases left in between. Germline CDR1 is MDHEN and CDR2 is SYDVKM. CDR3 amino acids: CASTTLGGQANEKLFF. CDR3 DNA sequence: TGTGCCAGCACCACCCTCGGAGGGCAAGCTAATGAAAAACTGTTTTTT.

The chain recombines TRBV4-3 with TRBJ2-3; unclear D gene. From germline, CDR1 is LGHNA and CDR2 YSLEER. Trimming pared 4 bases from V and 7 bases from J, leaving 18 bases between. CDR3 length: 15 residues. The CDR3 spells CASSPYTFSPNTQYF. CDR3 nucleotides: TGCGCCAGCAGCCCATATACTTTCAGTCCGAATACGCAGTATTTT.

The CDR3 spells CASSPDPAYNEQFF. For the CDR3, the DNA is TGTGCCAGCAGCCCTGACCCCGCTTACAATGAGCAGTTCTTC. This chain connects TRBV3-1 to TRBJ2-1, with D unresolved. Germline V gene sequence: CDR1 LGHDT, CDR2 YNNKEL (reference sequence). Trimming cost V 4 bases and J 4 bases, with 11 bases left between them. This CDR3 has 14 residues.

This clonotype was counted between two and nine times. The chain links TRBV9 to TRBJ2-7, with a possible D match to TRBD2 (5 bases). This CDR3 is built from 15 residues. Germline values: CDR1 SGDLS, CDR2 YYNGEE. V lost 4 bases, J lost 2 bases, and 16 bases lay in between. As DNA, the CDR3 is TGTGCCAGCAGCTCTGCGTCGGGAATCGCCTACGAGCAGTACTTC. Amino acid sequence: CASSSASGIAYEQYF.

In its sample, this clonotype was seen a few times. The CDR3 sequence is CASSQDSGINQETQYF. As DNA, the CDR3 is TGTGCCAGCAGCCAAGATAGCGGGATAAACCAAGAGACCCAGTACTTC. The J gene is TRBJ2-5, the V gene TRBV4-2; TRBD2 aligns across 8 bases. This CDR3 is 16 amino acids long. CDR1 and CDR2 from the germline V gene are LGHNA and YNFKEQ. J lost 0 bases, V lost 0 bases, and 3 bases had no gene match.

The sample holds a few counts of this clonotype. The rearrangement uses TRBV7-2 and TRBJ1-1; 10 nucleotides align to TRBD1. The CDR3 loop spans 15 amino acids. Germline CDR1 is SGHTA and CDR2 is FQGNSA. V shed 5 bases and J 4 bases; nucleotides not matched to a gene: 7. The CDR3 reads CASSPRTGGATEAFF. CDR3 DNA: TGTGCCAGCAGCCCCCGGACAGGGGGGGCCACTGAAGCTTTCTTT.

This sequence joins TRBV7-9 and TRBJ2-1; D gene uncertain. Germline V gene lookup returns CDR1 SEHNR and CDR2 FQNEAQ (reference sequence). This CDR3 is built from 14 residues. V was cut by 1 base and J by 9 bases, with 13 bases left in between. CDR3 protein: CASSLVVRSAEQFF. The CDR3 coding sequence is TGTGCCAGCAGCTTAGTTGTCCGATCGGCTGAGCAGTTCTTC. The full variable domain, rest sourced from reference TRBV7-9 and TRBJ2-1, is DTGVSQNPRHKITKRGQNVTFRCDPISEHNRLYWYRQTLGQGPEFLTYFQNEAQLEKSRLLSDRFSAERPKGSFSTLEIQRTEQGDSAMYLCASSLVVRSAEQFFGPGTRLTVL.

This chain uses TRBV6-2 or TRBV6-3 with TRBJ2-7; D gene uncertain. This CDR3 comprises 14 residues. Trimming pared 7 bases from V and 3 bases from J, leaving 16 bases between. CDR1 and CDR2 from the germline V gene are MNHEY and SVGEGT. The CDR3 bases are TGTGCCAGCACCCCCAACATATTGGACTACGAGCAGTACTTC. Its translation: CASTPNILDYEQYF.

The CDR3 DNA reads TGTGCCAGCAGTGAGAGGACAGGGTCATACTCAATTGGCTACACCTTC. This translates into CASSERTGSYSIGYTF. The chain uses TRBV25-1 and TRBJ1-2, with TRBD1 identical over 8 bases. This CDR3 comprises 16 residues. The V segment lost 3 bases and the J segment 7 bases; nucleotides outside the gene matches: 13. Germline V gives CDR1 MGHDK, CDR2 SYGVNS.

This chain joins TRBV12-3 or TRBV12-4 and TRBJ2-5; a weak D match, TRBD2 (6 bases). Trimming took 3 bases from V and 0 from J, leaving 17 bases between them. CDR3 size: 17 residues. The CDR3 region is CASSLIGGLNYQETQYF. CDR3 in DNA: TGTGCCAGCAGTTTGATTGGCGGACTAAATTACCAAGAGACCCAGTACTTC.

The chain joins TRBV3-1 to TRBJ1-5; D uncertain. The CDR3 has 14 residues. From germline, CDR1 is LGHDT and CDR2 YNNKEL (reference sequence). The germline V and J ends were trimmed by 3 bases and 2 bases, with 8 bases remaining between them. The chain's CDR3 is CASSQGSGNQPQHF. Here the CDR3 DNA reads TGTGCCAGCAGCCAGGGGTCGGGCAATCAGCCCCAGCATTTT.